The present T cell receptor (beta chain) was sequenced within a study of metastatic and nonmetastatic thyroid tumors. Study background: Repertoire data that came from the blood and tumor or nodule tissue of malignant and benign thyroid patients were compared.

Study-level results: It was reported that TCR beta diversity was significantly higher in malignant thyroid tumors than benign nodules, in blood and tumor.

Germline-derived CDR1 and CDR2 are SGDLS and YYNGEE. The CDR3 is 17 residues long. Trimming removed 0 bases from V and 6 bases from J; junction bases left unmatched: 11. Thyroid surgery was preceded by no treatment in any patient. In the source study's methods: A classifier for distant metastasis in papillary thyroid cancer was constructed using CDR3 differences observed across clinicopathological groups. TCRdb re-called the PCR reads with MiXCR. Here the V and J calls rest on TCRdb's processing, not on the authors' analysis. The sample includes just over 30,000 clones, around 20% seen only once; the top ten take around a fifth. In this sample, this clone turned up many times. Its antigen is currently unknown.

The sequenced sample consisted of blood. This TCR derives from a female donor with papillary thyroid cancer or a benign thyroid nodule (not recorded which). Some clones in this sample may be carry-over from other donors' samples. The rearrangement uses TRBV9 and TRBJ2-1; 8 bases agree with TRBD2. The CDR3 loop reads CASSVGLRAGVGNEQFF. CDR3 in DNA: TGTGCCAGCAGCGTAGGTCTAAGAGCGGGGGTGGGCAATGAGCAGTTCTTC.